The T cell receptor beta chain under discussion was sequenced for a study of blood T cell repertoires in COVID-19. Source study methods: Reference gene primer amplification gave nucleated cell count estimates. Only in-frame clones appear in the TCRdb table, and some are missing; sequencing was by immunoSEQ multiplex PCR. The V and J calls and clone size are taken from that table; D and trimming were inferred from the DNA. In the table there are about 210,000 clones, 80% to 90% of which are singletons. The CDR3 totals 15 residues. Germline CDR1 reads SGHNT; CDR2 reads YYREEE (reference sequence). Trimming pared 0 bases from V and 8 bases from J, leaving 17 bases between.

The clonotype comes from a man aged 50-60 years with active or convalescent COVID-19. The chain joins TRBV5-4 to TRBJ2-5, with a weak D call TRBD2 (6 bases). Source material: peripheral blood. The CDR3 sequence is CASSLVDFGGATQYF. In DNA, the CDR3 is TGTGCCAGCAGCTTGGTTGACTTCGGGGGAGCTACCCAGTACTTC.